These 26 T cell receptor beta chains were all obtained from the same sample, sequenced in a study of shared clonotypes between healthy human individuals. In the naive CD8 group, cells lacked CD45RO and were positively selected for CCR7, so terminally differentiated effector memory CD45RA+ cells were left out. The assay was immunoSEQ multiplex PCR, and TCRdb's table has in-frame clones only and misses some. Among hundreds of thousands of clones listed, approximately 96% were seen once. Specimen: naive CD8+ T cells sorted from blood. The receptors here all came from a woman in her 30s in good health.

The CDR3 reads CASSLTGYSGNTIYF. DNA of the CDR3: TGTGCCAGCAGCCTAACAGGATACTCTGGAAACACCATATATTTT. The V call is TRBV28, the J call TRBJ1-3; D possibly corresponds to TRBD1 (5 bases). V lost 6 bases to trimming and J lost 0 bases, with 12 bases between them. The CDR3 runs to 15 residues. Germline V gene lookup returns CDR1 MDHEN and CDR2 SYDVKM.

The rearrangement uses TRBV7-9 and TRBJ2-1; 8 bases are shared with TRBD1. The CDR3 loop spans 16 amino acids. Trimming at V came to 3 bases and at J to 6 bases, leaving 10 bases not matched to a gene. Looked up from germline, CDR1 is SEHNR and CDR2 is FQNEAQ (reference sequence). The CDR3 DNA reads TGTGCCAGCAGCTTTTTCGCAGGGGGCGCCAGCAATGAGCAGTTCTTC. Its protein product is CASSFFAGGASNEQFF.

V is TRBV9 and J is TRBJ2-3; no reliable D call. The CDR3 sequence is 14 residues long. Germline CDR1 reads SGDLS; CDR2 reads YYNGEE. The V gene lost 0 bases and the J gene lost 4 bases, with 9 bases spanning the gap. DNA for the CDR3: TGTGCCAGCAGCGTAGAGGCAGGATCAGATACGCAGTATTTT. It yields the protein CASSVEAGSDTQYF.

The chain recombines TRBV25-1 with TRBJ2-1; D gene uncertain. The CDR3 is 13 residues long. Trimming took off 2 bases at V and 6 bases at J, with 8 bases between the two ends. Germline V gives CDR1 MGHDK, CDR2 SYGVNS. The CDR3 protein is CASSEGVANEQFF. The CDR3 DNA reads TGTGCCAGCAGTGAAGGGGTAGCCAATGAGCAGTTCTTC.

The chain's CDR3 is CASTFAEGDQPQHF. The CDR3 DNA is TGTGCCAGCACCTTCGCTGAGGGTGATCAGCCCCAGCATTTT. The J gene is TRBJ1-5, the V gene TRBV2; D not certain. CDR3 size: 14 residues. Trimming shortened V by 7 bases and J by 5 bases, and 15 bases separated the two germline ends. The germline V gene has CDR1 SNHLY and CDR2 FYNNEI.

The rearrangement joins TRBV27 to TRBJ2-5; tentative D call: TRBD1 (5 bases). The J call is uncertain, as TRBJ2-7 better fits the DNA end. The CDR3 extends over 14 amino acids. Germline-derived CDR1 and CDR2 are MNHEY and SMNVEV (reference sequence). CDR3 loop: CASSFLGALYEQYF. In DNA form, the CDR3 reads TGTGCCAGCAGTTTTCTAGGGGCCCTCTACGAGCAGTACTTC.

The V call is TRBV7-9, the J call TRBJ1-1, with no clear D. The V end was cut by 6 bases, the J end by 2 bases, with 7 bases between. The V gene's germline CDR1 is SEHNR and CDR2 FQNEAQ (reference sequence). The CDR3 spans 12 residues. The CDR3 coding sequence is TGTGCCAGCAGAGAATTTAACACTGAAGCTTTCTTT. Protein sequence: CASREFNTEAFF.

The chain combines TRBV23-1 with TRBJ2-7; 8 bases agree with TRBD2. TRBV23-1 is annotated as an ORF whose role is uncertain. CDR3 size: 15 residues. The J segment lost 5 bases and the V segment lost 3 bases, leaving 9 bases of the junction unmatched. In nucleotides, the CDR3 is TGCGCCAGCAGTCATGGTTCCGGGGGGGGACACGAGCAGTACTTC. It encodes CASSHGSGGGHEQYF.

The rearrangement joins TRBV9 to TRBJ2-7; 7 positions agree with TRBD1. This CDR3 comprises 13 residues. Trimming took 3 bases from V and 3 from J; bases not matched to a gene: 3. From germline, CDR1 is SGDLS and CDR2 YYNGEE. The CDR3 DNA reads TGTGCCAGCAGCGCCGGGACAGACTACGAGCAGTACTTC. This encodes CASSAGTDYEQYF.

The rearrangement joins TRBV27 to TRBJ1-2; unclear D gene. Germline lookup yields CDR1 MNHEY and CDR2 SMNVEV (reference sequence). V lost 6 bases and J 5 bases, leaving 13 bases between the germline ends. This CDR3 has 13 residues. The CDR3 spells CASSFASGYGYTF. The CDR3 DNA sequence: TGTGCCAGCAGCTTCGCATCCGGGTATGGCTACACCTTC.

The rearrangement joins TRBV9 to TRBJ2-3; the D is unclear. CDR3 size: 14 residues. The V end lost 1 base, the J end lost 2 bases, and 8 bases lay between the germline ends. CDR1 and CDR2 (germline): SGDLS, YYNGEE. This CDR3 is CASSVSDTTDTQYF. The CDR3 DNA is TGTGCCAGCAGCGTATCCGATACCACAGATACGCAGTATTTT.

This chain uses TRBV10-3 with TRBJ2-3; 9 bases map to TRBD2. V lost 10 bases to trimming and J lost 6 bases; unmatched junction nucleotides: 8. The germline CDR1 and CDR2 sequences are ENHRY and SYGVKD. CDR3 size: 13 residues. The CDR3 region is CATWNSGSDTQYF. The CDR3 coding sequence is TGTGCCACATGGAATAGCGGGAGTGATACGCAGTATTTT.

The chain combines TRBV5-1 with TRBJ2-3; 8 bases match TRBD1. This CDR3 spans 16 amino acids. Per the germline V gene, CDR1 is SGHRS and CDR2 is YFSETQ. V was pared by 3 bases and J by 5 bases, with 11 bases of the junction left unmatched. The DNA for the CDR3 is TGCGCCAGCAGCTCCACTCTGACAGGGGTCCAAGATACGCAGTATTTT. This gives the protein CASSSTLTGVQDTQYF. Using reference TRBV5-1 and TRBJ2-3 for the parts outside the CDR3, the full variable domain is KAGVTQTPRYLIKTRGQQVTLSCSPISGHRSVSWYQQTPGQGLQFLFEYFSETQRNKGNFPGRFSGRQFSNSRSEMNVSTLELGDSALYLCASSSTLTGVQDTQYFGPGTRLTVL.

This chain connects TRBV4-2 to TRBJ2-7, with no clear D. The V end lost 4 bases, the J end lost 1 base, and 11 bases lay between the germline ends. This CDR3 comprises 14 residues. Per germline, CDR1 LGHNA and CDR2 YNFKEQ. DNA for the CDR3: TGTGCCAGCAGCCCCAACTATGGATCCTACGAGCAGTACTTC. It encodes CASSPNYGSYEQYF.

The chain joins TRBV28 to TRBJ1-5; 12 bases line up with TRBD1. Germline CDR1 is MDHEN and CDR2 is SYDVKM. There are 15 residues in the CDR3. V trimming: 6 bases; J trimming: 5 bases; junction bases outside the gene matches: 5. CDR3 protein: CASSLGQGAHQPQHF. In DNA form, the CDR3 reads TGTGCCAGCAGCTTGGGACAGGGGGCACATCAGCCCCAGCATTTT.

The chain couples TRBV27 to TRBJ2-1; 14 nucleotides align to TRBD2. The CDR3 sequence is 16 residues long. Germline-derived CDR1 and CDR2 are MNHEY and SMNVEV (reference sequence). V lost 5 bases to trimming and J lost 7 bases; unmatched junction nucleotides: 7. The CDR3 sequence is CASSTGTSGSRNEQFF. The CDR3 DNA reads TGTGCCAGCAGTACCGGGACTAGCGGGAGCAGGAATGAGCAGTTCTTC.

This clone has a single count. The V and J genes are TRBV10-3 and TRBJ1-3; D is unresolved. Trimming stripped 4 bases from V and 4 bases from J, with 14 bases between. The V gene's germline CDR1 is ENHRY and CDR2 SYGVKD. This CDR3 spans 15 amino acids. As DNA, the CDR3 is TGTGCCATCAGTGGACCGAACCCTCTCGGAAACACCATATATTTT. Amino acids: CAISGPNPLGNTIYF.

V and J are TRBV28 and TRBJ2-4; 9 bases are a match to TRBD2. Germline assignment: CDR1 MDHEN and CDR2 SYDVKM. This CDR3 is 18 amino acids long. The V and J ends lost 5 bases and 1 base, in that order; junction bases with no gene match: 12. Here the CDR3 reads CASSTYDGGRAAKNIQYF. The CDR3 region has the DNA TGTGCCAGCAGTACCTACGATGGCGGGAGGGCCGCCAAAAACATTCAGTACTTC.

The chain employs TRBV27 and TRBJ2-1, with D perhaps being TRBD1 or TRBD2 (6 bases each). The CDR3 is 15 residues long. Germline V CDR1 and CDR2: MNHEY, SMNVEV (reference sequence). V lost 0 bases to trimming and J lost 8 bases, with 14 bases between them. The DNA for the CDR3 is TGTGCCAGCAGTTTATCAAAGGGGGGCGGGGATGAGCAGTTCTTC. Translated: CASSLSKGGGDEQFF.

This chain joins TRBV19 and TRBJ1-5; weak D call: TRBD1 (6 bases). Germline V gene lookup returns CDR1 LNHDA and CDR2 SQIVND (reference sequence). The CDR3 length is 16 residues. Between the trimmed V and J ends, which lost 4 bases and 0 bases, there was a span of 13 bases. CDR3 amino acids: CASSTIGQYSNQPQHF. The CDR3 DNA sequence: TGTGCCAGTAGTACAATTGGACAGTATAGCAATCAGCCCCAGCATTTT.

This rearrangement joins TRBV6-1 to TRBJ1-2; possibly TRBD1 for D (5 bases). Germline assignment: CDR1 MNHNS and CDR2 SASEGT. Trimming removed 1 base at V and 6 bases at J, with 21 bases between. This CDR3 contains 17 residues. The CDR3 coding sequence is TGTGCCAGCAGTGAAGGGGCTTGGTCGACAGTGATACATGGCTACACCTTC. This encodes CASSEGAWSTVIHGYTF.

V is TRBV6-5 and J is TRBJ1-5; no firm D call. From germline, CDR1 is MNHEY and CDR2 SVGAGI. The CDR3 has 15 residues. Trimming took off 0 bases at V and 0 bases at J, with 6 bases between the two ends. Here the CDR3 reads CASSYSAASNQPQHF. The DNA for the CDR3 is TGTGCCAGCAGTTACTCAGCAGCTAGCAATCAGCCCCAGCATTTT.

To note about this clone: At the DNA level, this CDR3 is encoded by other sequences in the same sample as well. The gene calls are TRBV27 and TRBJ2-2; weak D call: TRBD1 (5 bases). Trimming took off 3 bases at V and 6 bases at J, with 11 bases between the two ends. This CDR3 spans 14 amino acids. Germline V CDR1 and CDR2: MNHEY, SMNVEV (reference sequence). The CDR3 DNA sequence: TGTGCCAGCAGTTTCAGGGTTCAGTCCGGGGAGCTGTTTTTT. Translated, it gives CASSFRVQSGELFF.

The chain couples TRBV25-1 to TRBJ2-7; D is uncertain. Per the germline V gene, CDR1 is MGHDK and CDR2 is SYGVNS. The V gene lost 1 base and the J gene lost 4 bases, with 5 bases spanning the gap. The CDR3 runs to 12 residues. The CDR3, as DNA: TGTGCCAGCAGTGAATTGGAATACGAGCAGTACTTC. It codes for CASSELEYEQYF.

CDR3 amino acids: CASNIGGGYTF. Here the CDR3 DNA reads TGTGCCAGCAATATAGGGGGCGGCTACACCTTC. The V gene is TRBV28, the J gene TRBJ1-2, with 7 bases identical to TRBD1. This CDR3 contains 11 residues. Per the germline V gene, CDR1 is MDHEN and CDR2 is SYDVKM. With 7 bases clipped from V and 8 bases from J, the junction kept 4 bases outside the gene matches.

The chain employs TRBV27 and TRBJ1-1; D is undetermined. The CDR3 runs to 13 residues. Germline V gene sequence: CDR1 MNHEY, CDR2 SMNVEV (reference sequence). With 2 bases removed from V and 7 bases from J, the gap between germline ends came to 11 bases. CDR3 DNA: TGTGCCAGCAGTTTACAGACCGGGATTGAAGCTTTCTTT. Protein sequence: CASSLQTGIEAFF.